The 21 T cell receptor beta chains presented below share a single source sample, sequenced in a study of blood T cell repertoires in COVID-19. The protocol was immunoSEQ multiplex PCR, while the TCRdb copy is restricted to in-frame clones and leaves out a portion. In the table there are fewer than 500,000 clones, approximately 77% of which are singletons. Source material: peripheral blood. The receptors originated from a human donor with acute or convalescent COVID-19. The donor label of this sample is uncertain.

The chain uses TRBV29-1 and TRBJ2-7; 7 bases fit TRBD2. Germline assignment: CDR1 SQVTM and CDR2 ANQGSEA. V lost 5 bases to trimming and J lost 3 bases; unmatched junction nucleotides: 4. This CDR3 comprises 12 residues. The CDR3: CSVRDYFYEQYF. The CDR3 coding sequence is TGCAGCGTTCGGGACTACTTCTACGAGCAGTACTTC.

The chain uses TRBV6-5 and TRBJ2-6; D is unclear. The CDR3 sequence is 12 residues long. The V and J ends lost 10 bases and 3 bases respectively, with 7 bases between them. CDR1 is MNHEY and CDR2 is SVGAGI in the germline V gene. This CDR3 is CATTFGANVLTF. In nucleotides, the CDR3 is TGTGCCACCACTTTTGGGGCCAACGTCCTGACTTTC.

The J gene is TRBJ1-4, the V gene TRBV11-2; D is unresolved. Germline assignment: CDR1 SGHAT and CDR2 FQNNGV. Trimming shortened V by 2 bases and J by 0 bases, and 7 bases separated the two germline ends. This CDR3 comprises 15 residues. CDR3 residues: CASSLPGATNEKLFF. The CDR3 coding sequence is TGTGCCAGCAGCTTACCCGGGGCAACTAATGAAAAACTGTTTTTT.

This chain connects TRBV27 to TRBJ1-6; TRBD1 matches at 7 bases. V was clipped by 6 bases and J by 7 bases; unmatched bases: 12. This CDR3 spans 16 amino acids. Germline CDR1 MNHEY, CDR2 SMNVEV (reference sequence). CDR3 coding DNA: TGTGCCAGCAGGAAAGCTGGACAGGTTGGAAATTCACCCCTCCACTTT. Its protein product is CASRKAGQVGNSPLHF.

The chain couples TRBV12-5 to TRBJ1-5; TRBD1 matches 7 bases. V dropped 7 bases and J dropped 3; count of bases not matched to a gene: 12. CDR1 and CDR2 from the germline V gene are LGHNT and FRNRAP. The CDR3 runs 16 residues. CDR3 sequence reads: CASDSEGAVDNQPQHF. CDR3 sequence (DNA): TGTGCTAGTGACTCCGAGGGGGCGGTGGACAATCAGCCCCAGCATTTT.

The chain has TRBV7-9 and TRBJ1-1; 8 bases are shared with TRBD1. Germline V gives CDR1 SEHNR, CDR2 FQNEAQ (reference sequence). Trimming took 2 bases from V and 6 from J; bases not matched to a gene: 5. The CDR3 sequence is 14 residues long. This chain's CDR3 is CASSLTGGASEAFF. Here the CDR3 DNA reads TGTGCCAGCAGCTTAACAGGGGGGGCGTCTGAAGCTTTCTTT.

CDR3 protein: CASSSRTSGYQETQYF. Here the CDR3 DNA reads TGTGCCAGCAGCTCGAGGACTAGCGGTTATCAAGAGACCCAGTACTTC. J is TRBJ2-5 and V is TRBV5-6; 10 positions agree with TRBD2. CDR3 length equals 16 residues. Germline V lookup: CDR1 SGHDT, CDR2 YYEEEE. Unmatched junction bases numbered 7, after V lost 3 bases and J lost 2 bases.

The rearrangement uses TRBV5-4 and TRBJ2-5, with TRBD2 as a possible D gene (6 bases). This CDR3 spans 15 amino acids. Germline CDR1 and CDR2: SGHNT and YYREEE (reference sequence). The germline V and J ends were trimmed by 4 bases and 1 base, with 14 bases remaining between them. DNA for the CDR3: TGTGCCAGCAGCGGGGACCGGGACTTCCAAGAGACCCAGTACTTC. Residues: CASSGDRDFQETQYF. Full variable domain (outside the CDR3, taken from reference TRBV5-4 and TRBJ2-5): ETGVTQSPTHLIKTRGQQVTLRCSSQSGHNTVSWYQQALGQGPQFIFQYYREEENGRGNFPPRFSGLQFPNYSSELNVNALELDDSALYLCASSGDRDFQETQYFGPGTRLLVL.

This sequence joins TRBV10-2 and TRBJ2-7; D is possibly TRBD2 (6 bases). Germline CDR1 and CDR2: WSHSY and SAAADI. CDR3 size: 14 residues. The V end was cut by 5 bases, the J end by 4 bases, with 15 bases between. The CDR3 protein is CASSLTGLPYEQYF. The CDR3, as DNA: TGCGCCAGCAGTCTTACTGGACTACCTTACGAGCAGTACTTC.

The CDR3 nucleotides read TGTGCCAGCAGCTTAGGAAGACAGGGCGAGGGAAAAGGGACCAAAAACATTCAGTACTTC. It specifies CASSLGRQGEGKGTKNIQYF. The chain has TRBV7-8 and TRBJ2-4, with TRBD1 matching over 7 bases. With 1 base clipped from V and 2 bases from J, the junction kept 17 bases outside the gene matches. The CDR3 totals 20 residues. The germline gives CDR1 SGHVS, CDR2 FQNEAQ.

The V and J genes are TRBV5-6 and TRBJ1-2, with TRBD1 matching 10 bases. The CDR3 runs to 14 residues. Germline V gene data show CDR1 as SGHDT and CDR2 as YYEEEE. The V and J ends lost 5 bases and 3 bases, in that order; junction bases with no gene match: 4. The CDR3 coding sequence is TGTGCCAGCAGTTCGGACAGGGGGGACTATGGCTACACCTTC. Amino acid sequence: CASSSDRGDYGYTF.

The V and J genes are TRBV30 and TRBJ1-5; D is unclear. The CDR3 runs 13 residues. The V end lost 0 bases, the J end lost 4 bases, and 7 bases lay between the germline ends. Germline V gene sequence: CDR1 GTSNPN, CDR2 SVGIG (reference sequence). The chain's CDR3 is CAWSVQRNQPQHF. The CDR3, as DNA: TGTGCCTGGAGTGTACAGAGAAATCAGCCCCAGCATTTT.

This chain uses TRBV6-5 with TRBJ2-7; maybe TRBD2 (6 bases). Germline V gives CDR1 MNHEY, CDR2 SVGAGI. V lost 4 bases to trimming and J lost 3 bases, with 13 bases between them. The CDR3 runs to 14 residues. CDR3 loop: CASSFRAGIYEQYF. CDR3 in DNA: TGTGCCAGCAGTTTTCGGGCGGGAATCTACGAGCAGTACTTC.

To note about this clone: Additional DNA sequences in this sample encode the identical CDR3. V gene TRBV6-5 combines with J gene TRBJ1-1, with TRBD1 as a possible D gene (6 bases). Germline-derived CDR1 and CDR2 are MNHEY and SVGAGI. This CDR3 region has 15 residues. The V and J ends lost 0 bases and 0 bases respectively, with 8 bases between them. DNA for the CDR3: TGTGCCAGCAGTTACTCTAGGACAGTGAACACTGAAGCTTTCTTT. This gives the protein CASSYSRTVNTEAFF.

The chain recombines TRBV7-8 with TRBJ2-2, with TRBD1 identical over 8 bases. The CDR3 is 14 residues long. CDR1 SGHVS and CDR2 FQNEAQ come from the germline V gene. V lost 0 bases and J lost 8; bases outside the gene matches: 2. CDR3 coding DNA: TGTGCCAGCAGCTTAGCGGACAGGGCTGGGGAGCTGTTTTTT. Translation: CASSLADRAGELFF.

The V call is TRBV28, the J call TRBJ1-1; no clear D gene. The CDR3 is 14 residues long. Germline CDR1 MDHEN, CDR2 SYDVKM. Trimming cost V 7 bases and J 0 bases, with 12 bases left between them. For the CDR3, the DNA is TGTGCCAGCACGTACGGAGGAATGAACACTGAAGCTTTCTTT. Residues: CASTYGGMNTEAFF.

The chain employs TRBV5-1 and TRBJ2-3; 8 bases fit TRBD2. This CDR3 region has 17 residues. Germline trimming cut 4 bases from V and 0 bases from J; bases unmatched to any gene: 10. Germline assignment: CDR1 SGHRS and CDR2 YFSETQ. The CDR3 DNA reads TGCGCCAGCAGCCTGGGGTCGGGCGGGAGGAGCACAGATACGCAGTATTTT. This codes for CASSLGSGGRSTDTQYF.

The chain is built from TRBV2 and TRBJ1-1; D may be TRBD1 (5 bases). This CDR3 spans 15 amino acids. The V end lost 2 bases, the J end lost 3 bases, and 13 bases lay between the germline ends. Germline loops: CDR1 SNHLY, CDR2 FYNNEI. The CDR3 sequence is CASSEWGLEHTEAFF. CDR3 sequence (DNA): TGTGCCAGCAGTGAATGGGGCCTTGAACACACTGAAGCTTTCTTT.

The rearrangement joins TRBV3-1 (or the pseudogene TRBV3-2) to TRBJ1-5, with a weak D call TRBD1 (5 bases). V was shortened by 3 bases and J by 7 bases, with 13 bases between the two germline ends. This CDR3 contains 14 residues. Germline V CDR1 and CDR2: LGHDT, YNNKEL (reference sequence). The CDR3 nucleotides read TGTGCCAGCAGCCATTCGCAGGGTTACCAGCCCCAGCATTTT. Translated: CASSHSQGYQPQHF.

V gene TRBV7-9 combines with J gene TRBJ1-1, with D tentatively TRBD1 (5 bases). Germline V gene data show CDR1 as SEHNR and CDR2 as FQNEAQ (reference sequence). The V end lost 4 bases, the J end lost 0 bases, and 15 bases lay between the germline ends. The CDR3 has 16 amino acids. In DNA, the CDR3 is TGTGCCAGCAGCTCGGGTCCAGGGTCCATGAACACTGAAGCTTTCTTT. This codes for CASSSGPGSMNTEAFF. Combining the CDR3 with reference TRBV7-9 and TRBJ1-1 gives the whole variable domain DTGVSQNPRHKITKRGQNVTFRCDPISEHNRLYWYRQTLGQGPEFLTYFQNEAQLEKSRLLSDRFSAERPKGSFSTLEIQRTEQGDSAMYLCASSSGPGSMNTEAFFGQGTRLTVV.

The genes are TRBV2 and TRBJ2-5; 11 positions match TRBD2. V was pared by 3 bases and J by 4 bases, with 7 bases of the junction left unmatched. The CDR3 is 16 amino acids. The germline V gene has CDR1 SNHLY and CDR2 FYNNEI. CDR3 protein: CASSERLAGSGETQYF. CDR3 DNA sequence: TGTGCCAGCAGTGAGAGACTAGCGGGGTCCGGAGAGACCCAGTACTTC.